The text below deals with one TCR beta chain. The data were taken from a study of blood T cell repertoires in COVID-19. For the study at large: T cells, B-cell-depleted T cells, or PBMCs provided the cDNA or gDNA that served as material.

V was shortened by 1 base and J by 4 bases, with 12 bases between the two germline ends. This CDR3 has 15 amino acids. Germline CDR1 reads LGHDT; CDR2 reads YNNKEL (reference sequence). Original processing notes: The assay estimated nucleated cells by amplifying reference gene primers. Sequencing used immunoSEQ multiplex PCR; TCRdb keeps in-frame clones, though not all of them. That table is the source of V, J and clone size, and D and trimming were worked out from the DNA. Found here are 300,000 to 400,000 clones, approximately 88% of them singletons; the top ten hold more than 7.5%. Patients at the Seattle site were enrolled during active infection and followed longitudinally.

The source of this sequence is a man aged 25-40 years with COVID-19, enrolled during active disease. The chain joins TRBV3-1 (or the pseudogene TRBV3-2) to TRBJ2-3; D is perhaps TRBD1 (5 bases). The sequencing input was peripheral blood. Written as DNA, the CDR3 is TGTGCCAGCAGCCAAGGAAACGTAGGGGCAGATACGCAGTATTTT. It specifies CASSQGNVGADTQYF.